This TCR beta chain was captured in a study of OX40 agonist ivuxolimab in advanced cancers. In the study overall: Therapy given before enrollment (anti-PD-1, anti-PD-L1 or anti-CTLA-4) was allowed, and around 41% had some. Study-wide findings and caveats: Among some nonresponders, normalized T-cell clonal expansion was also low. Partial responders receiving 0.1-3.0 mg/kg showed among the lowest clonal expansion.

Clones were read by immunoSEQ multiplex PCR, and TCRdb kept only the in-frame ones, dropping some. The sample gives nearly 80,000 clones, under 85% of which show up once; 0.4% to 0.55% is in the top ten. This clone occurred a few times. The antigen is undetermined. This receptor was taken from an adult with an advanced solid tumor such as melanoma, head and neck, liver or kidney cancer. This material consisted of CD4+ or CD8+ T cells sorted from blood, taken in a trial of the OX40 agonist ivuxolimab.

CDR3 sequence reads: CASSSRQGGEAFF. CDR3 in DNA: TGTGCCAGCAGCTCTAGACAGGGTGGTGAAGCTTTCTTT. This sequence joins TRBV7-7 and TRBJ1-1; 7 nucleotides agree with TRBD1. The CDR3 totals 13 residues. Germline CDR1 and CDR2: SSHAT and FNYEAQ (reference sequence). V trimming: 4 bases; J trimming: 7 bases; junction bases outside the gene matches: 6.